This TCR beta chain comes out of a study of T-cell memory formation after mild COVID-19. This CDR3 spans 12 amino acids. The germline V and J ends were trimmed by 5 bases and 4 bases, with 9 bases remaining between them. Germline V CDR1 and CDR2: MNHEY, SVGEGT. Concerning this clonotype itself: The antigen is undetermined.

Findings of the study overall: Several responding clones turned up in pre-infection memory, indicating that cross-reactive memory may have taken part. Later expanders leaned CD4+, whereas day 15 to 85 contracting clones were balanced CD4/CD8.

TCRdb passed the 5' RACE reads through MiXCR, listing each CDR3 protein once. The sample holds approximately 240,000 distinct CDR3 sequences; about a sixth are singletons and the top ten take around 3.7%. The chain joins TRBV6-2 or TRBV6-3 to TRBJ2-7; no firm D call. This sequence originates from a man between 18 and 29 years old who had mild COVID-19 (a few samples of this study predate the infection). Cell type and time point are not known. The specimen was PBMCs or a T cell subset sorted from them (not recorded which). CDR3 sequence: CASSTTRYEQYV. For the CDR3, the DNA is TGTGCCAGCAGTACAACCAGGTACGAGCAGTACGTC.